The sequence of this TCR beta chain was determined in a study of T-cell reconstitution after alpha-beta-depleted transplantation in children. Study-wide results and limits: Several hundred expanded graft clones reportedly supplied alpha-beta T cells about two months after transplant. Recipient T cells and thymic progenitors that survived gave rise to the high TCRbeta diversity observed at day 60 in some patients. A year had passed since transplant, and T-cell counts and diversity by then came mostly from newly produced T cells.

Preparing the TCRbeta library involved the use of unique molecular identifiers. One entry per CDR3 protein, called by TCRdb with MiXCR from the PCR reads. Of about 47,000 distinct CDR3 sequences detected, roughly half appear once; the ten largest clones hold 35% to 40%. This clonotype was observed a few times. Its antigen is unknown. This CDR3 contains 21 residues. Germline V lookup: CDR1 SGHNT, CDR2 YYREEE (reference sequence). V lost 0 bases, J lost 3 bases, and 23 bases stayed unmatched. The chain joins TRBV5-4 to TRBJ2-7, with 8 bases matching TRBD1. Sequenced here: peripheral blood, sampled before TCRalphabeta/CD19-depleted stem cell transplant. This receptor was identified in a boy in the first two years of life with SCID, due to receive a stem cell transplant. CDR3 sequence (DNA): TGTGCCAGCAGCTTGGATTACGCGACAGGGGACGCCCCCGTGATCGACTACGAGCAGTACTTC. Its protein product is CASSLDYATGDAPVIDYEQYF.